Following are 6 T cell receptor beta chains from one sample sequenced in a study of cytomegalovirus exposure and HLA in healthy donors. The study ran its PCR with 60 Vbeta and 13 Jbeta primers. TCRdb keeps only in-frame clones here, not all; method: immunoSEQ multiplex PCR. The table has approximately 190,000 clones, approximately 80% seen once. Sequencing input: PBMCs. These receptor sequences come from a woman under 30 in good health and CMV-seronegative.

The chain combines TRBV11-3 with TRBJ1-2; D is undetermined. Germline CDR1 is SGHNT and CDR2 is YENEEA. Trimming removed 1 base at V and 0 bases at J, with 18 bases between. This CDR3 has 18 amino acids. CDR3 loop: CASSLVREAFPANYGYTF. For the CDR3, the DNA is TGTGCCAGCAGCTTAGTCAGAGAGGCGTTTCCAGCTAACTATGGCTACACCTTC. The whole variable domain, remainder taken from reference TRBV11-3 and TRBJ1-2, is EAGVVQSPRYKIIEKKQPVAFWCNPISGHNTLYWYLQNLGQGPELLIRYENEEAVDDSQLPKDRFSAERLKGVDSTLKIQPAELGDSAVYLCASSLVREAFPANYGYTFGSGTRLTVV.

V is TRBV28 and J is TRBJ2-5, with 10 bases lining up with TRBD2. J was trimmed by 5 bases and V by 4 bases; bases with no gene match: 13. CDR1 is MDHEN, CDR2 SYDVKM, per germline. There are 17 residues in the CDR3. The CDR3 is CASSSPTEIAGGETQYF. The CDR3 DNA sequence: TGTGCCAGCAGTTCCCCAACGGAAATAGCGGGAGGTGAGACCCAGTACTTC.

J is TRBJ2-1 and V is TRBV10-2; 12 bases fit TRBD2. The V gene's germline CDR1 is WSHSY and CDR2 SAAADI. The CDR3 sequence is 16 residues long. V lost 6 bases to trimming and J lost 3 bases; unmatched junction nucleotides: 6. DNA for the CDR3: TGCGCCAGCAGCGGACTAGCGGGGTACCTCTACAATGAGCAGTTCTTC. It is translated as CASSGLAGYLYNEQFF.

This clone is a singleton in its sample. The rearrangement uses TRBV4-1 and TRBJ2-3; TRBD2 matches at 8 bases. The CDR3 length is 16 residues. The V and J ends lost 3 bases and 4 bases, in that order; junction bases with no gene match: 9. Germline CDR1 MGHRA, CDR2 YSYEKL. In DNA form, the CDR3 reads TGCGCCAGCAGCCACCTCAGCGGGAGCCGAGCAGATACGCAGTATTTT. This codes for CASSHLSGSRADTQYF.

V is TRBV11-2 and J is TRBJ2-1, with a tentative D call TRBD1 (6 bases). The CDR3 sequence is 15 residues long. Trimming took off 2 bases at V and 6 bases at J, with 14 bases between the two ends. Germline loops: CDR1 SGHAT, CDR2 FQNNGV. The CDR3 coding sequence is TGTGCCAGCAGCTTAACCCAGGGGCCAGTCAATGAGCAGTTCTTC. Its protein is CASSLTQGPVNEQFF. Drawing the rest from reference TRBV11-2 and TRBJ2-1, the complete variable domain is EAGVAQSPRYKIIEKRQSVAFWCNPISGHATLYWYQQILGQGPKLLIQFQNNGVVDDSQLPKDRFSAERLKGVDSTLKIQPAKLEDSAVYLCASSLTQGPVNEQFFGPGTRLTVL.

CDR3 bases: TGTGCCAGCAGCGTAGGGTCTAGCGGATACCAAGAGACCCAGTACTTC. Translation: CASSVGSSGYQETQYF. V gene TRBV9 combines with J gene TRBJ2-5; TRBD2 agrees at 7 bases. Germline lookup yields CDR1 SGDLS and CDR2 YYNGEE. Unmatched junction bases numbered 5, after V lost 0 bases and J lost 0 bases. This CDR3 spans 16 amino acids.